The present entry profiles one T cell receptor beta chain with its context. The antigen is not known. Having been cultured for about ten days, the cells underwent CD4+ T cell isolation. Participants completed two doses of the BNT162b2 or mRNA-1273 vaccine. Using immunoSEQ multiplex PCR, the repertoire was profiled, and TCRdb retains in-frame clones only, with some absent. The table shows tens of thousands of clones, with roughly four fifths occurring only once. This entry is derived from a study of vaccination effects on CD4 cells after COVID-19. Across the study: Every well housed two million PBMC, which grew in culture alongside about 10 IU/ml IL-2 and 10 ug/ml peptides.

V gave up 5 bases and J gave up 4 bases; unmatched junction bases: 7. Germline CDR1 and CDR2: SGHTA and FQGNSA. The CDR3 contains 14 residues. Sequenced here: CD4+ T cells from PBMCs cultured without peptide, sampled after COVID-19 vaccination. The V call is TRBV7-2, the J call TRBJ1-1; 7 bases match TRBD1. This clonotype was obtained from a human donor who received a COVID-19 vaccine. CDR3 amino acids: CASSPQQGSTEAFF. In nucleotides, the CDR3 is TGTGCCAGCAGCCCGCAACAGGGGAGCACTGAAGCTTTCTTT.